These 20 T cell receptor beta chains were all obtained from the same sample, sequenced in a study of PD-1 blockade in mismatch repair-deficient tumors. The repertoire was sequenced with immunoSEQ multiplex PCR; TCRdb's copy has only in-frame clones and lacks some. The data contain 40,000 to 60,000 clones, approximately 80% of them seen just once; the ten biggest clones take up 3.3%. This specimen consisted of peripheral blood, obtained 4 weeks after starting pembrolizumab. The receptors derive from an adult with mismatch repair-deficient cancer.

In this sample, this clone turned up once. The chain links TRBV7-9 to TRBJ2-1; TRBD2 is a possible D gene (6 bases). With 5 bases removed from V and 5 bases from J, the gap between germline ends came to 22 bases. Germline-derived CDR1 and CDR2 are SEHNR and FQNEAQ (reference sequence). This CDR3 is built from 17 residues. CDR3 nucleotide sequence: TGTGCCAGCAGCCTATGGTCAAGTGCGGGACTTAACAATGAGCAGTTCTTC. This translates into CASSLWSSAGLNNEQFF.

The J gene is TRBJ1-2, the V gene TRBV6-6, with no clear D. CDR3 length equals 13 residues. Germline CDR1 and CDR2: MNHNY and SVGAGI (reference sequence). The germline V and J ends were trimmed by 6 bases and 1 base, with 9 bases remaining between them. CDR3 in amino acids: CASSLRNNYGYTF. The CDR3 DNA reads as TGTGCCAGCAGCCTCAGAAATAACTATGGCTACACCTTC.

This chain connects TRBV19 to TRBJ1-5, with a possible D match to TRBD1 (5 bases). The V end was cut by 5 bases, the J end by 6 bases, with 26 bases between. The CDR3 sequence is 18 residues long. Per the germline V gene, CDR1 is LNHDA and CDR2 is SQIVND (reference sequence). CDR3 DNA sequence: TGTGCCAGTAGTCAAATAGGTACGGGTGGGGGATACGGTCAGCCCCAGCATTTT. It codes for CASSQIGTGGGYGQPQHF.

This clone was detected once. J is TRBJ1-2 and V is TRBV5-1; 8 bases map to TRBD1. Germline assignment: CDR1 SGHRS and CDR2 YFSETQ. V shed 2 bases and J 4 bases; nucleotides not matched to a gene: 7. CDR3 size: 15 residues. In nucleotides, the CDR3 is TGCGCCAGCAGCTTAACCAGACAGGGGACCTATGGCTACACCTTC. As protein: CASSLTRQGTYGYTF.

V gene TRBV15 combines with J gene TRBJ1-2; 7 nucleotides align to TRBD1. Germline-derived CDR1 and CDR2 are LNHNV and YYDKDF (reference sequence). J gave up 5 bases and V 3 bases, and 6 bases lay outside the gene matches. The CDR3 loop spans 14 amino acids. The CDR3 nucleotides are TGTGCCACCAGCAGCCGGGACAGACTTTATGGCTACACCTTC. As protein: CATSSRDRLYGYTF.

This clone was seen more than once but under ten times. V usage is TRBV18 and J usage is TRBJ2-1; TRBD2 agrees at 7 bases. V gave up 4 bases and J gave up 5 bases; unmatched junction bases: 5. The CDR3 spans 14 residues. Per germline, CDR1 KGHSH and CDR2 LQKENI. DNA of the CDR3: TGTGCCAGCTCACGTGCGGGAGTCAACAATGAGCAGTTCTTC. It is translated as CASSRAGVNNEQFF. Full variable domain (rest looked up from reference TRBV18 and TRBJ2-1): NAGVMQNPRHLVRRRGQEARLRCSPMKGHSHVYWYRQLPEEGLKFMVYLQKENIIDESGMPKERFSAEFPKEGPSILRIQQVVRGDSAAYFCASSRAGVNNEQFFGPGTRLTVL.

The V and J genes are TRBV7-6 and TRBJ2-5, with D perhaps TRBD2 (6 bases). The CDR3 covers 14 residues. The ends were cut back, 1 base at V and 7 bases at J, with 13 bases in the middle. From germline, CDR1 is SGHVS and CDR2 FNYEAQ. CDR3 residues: CASSLGGTTWTQYF. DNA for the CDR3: TGTGCCAGCAGCTTAGGCGGGACGACCTGGACCCAGTACTTC.

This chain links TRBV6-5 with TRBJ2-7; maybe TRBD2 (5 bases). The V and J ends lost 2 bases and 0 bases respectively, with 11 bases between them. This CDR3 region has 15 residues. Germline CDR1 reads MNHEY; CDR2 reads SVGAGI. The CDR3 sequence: CASSYLLGSSYEQYF. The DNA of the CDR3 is TGTGCCAGCAGTTACCTACTAGGGAGCTCCTACGAGCAGTACTTC.

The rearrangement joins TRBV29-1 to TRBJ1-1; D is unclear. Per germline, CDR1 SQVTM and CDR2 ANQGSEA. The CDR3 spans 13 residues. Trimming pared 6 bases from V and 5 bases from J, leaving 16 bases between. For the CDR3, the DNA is TGCAGCGTACCAAGAGGAGAGGCAACTGAAGCTTTCTTT. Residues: CSVPRGEATEAFF.

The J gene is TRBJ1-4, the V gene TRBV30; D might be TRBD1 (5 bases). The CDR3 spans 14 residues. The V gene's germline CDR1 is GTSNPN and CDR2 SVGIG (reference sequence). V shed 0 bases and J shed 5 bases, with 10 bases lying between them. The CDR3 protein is CAWSVGTANEKLFF. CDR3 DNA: TGTGCCTGGAGTGTAGGGACTGCGAATGAAAAACTGTTTTTT.

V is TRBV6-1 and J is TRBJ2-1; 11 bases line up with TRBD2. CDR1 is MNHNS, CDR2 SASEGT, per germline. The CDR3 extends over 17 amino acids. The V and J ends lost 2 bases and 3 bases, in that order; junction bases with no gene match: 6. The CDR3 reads CASSEQTSGTFYNEQFF. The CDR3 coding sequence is TGTGCCAGCAGTGAACAGACTAGCGGGACCTTCTACAATGAGCAGTTCTTC.

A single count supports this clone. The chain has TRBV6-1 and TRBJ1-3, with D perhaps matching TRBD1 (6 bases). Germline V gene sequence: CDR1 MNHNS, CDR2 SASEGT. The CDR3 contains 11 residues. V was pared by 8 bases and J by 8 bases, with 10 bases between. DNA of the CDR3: TGTGCCAGCCTGGAGGGGGACACCATATATTTT. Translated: CASLEGDTIYF.

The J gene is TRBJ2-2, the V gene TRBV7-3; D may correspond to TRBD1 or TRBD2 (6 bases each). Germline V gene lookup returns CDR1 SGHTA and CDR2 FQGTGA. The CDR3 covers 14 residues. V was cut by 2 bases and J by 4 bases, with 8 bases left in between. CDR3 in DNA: TGTGCCAGCAGCTTAGGAGGGGGCACCGGGGAGCTGTTTTTT. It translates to CASSLGGGTGELFF.

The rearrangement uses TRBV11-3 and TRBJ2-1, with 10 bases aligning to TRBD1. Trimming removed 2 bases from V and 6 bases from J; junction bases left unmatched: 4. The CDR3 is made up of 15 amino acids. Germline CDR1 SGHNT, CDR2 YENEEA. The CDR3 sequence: CASSLRDRGGNEQFF. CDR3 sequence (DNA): TGTGCCAGCAGCTTACGGGACAGGGGAGGCAATGAGCAGTTCTTC.

The CDR3 loop reads CASSPGTKETQYF. CDR3 DNA sequence: TGTGCCAGCTCACCCGGGACAAAAGAGACCCAGTACTTC. The chain employs TRBV18 and TRBJ2-5, with D possibly matching TRBD1 (6 bases). V lost 3 bases and J lost 3, with 8 bases in between. CDR3 length: 13 residues. CDR1 is KGHSH, CDR2 LQKENI, per germline.

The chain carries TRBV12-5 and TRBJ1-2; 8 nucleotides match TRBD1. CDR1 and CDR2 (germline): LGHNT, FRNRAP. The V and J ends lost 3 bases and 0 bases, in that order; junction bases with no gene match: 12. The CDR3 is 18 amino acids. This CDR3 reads CASGFYNIWDRTNYGYTF. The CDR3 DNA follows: TGTGCTAGTGGTTTCTATAACATATGGGACAGGACTAACTATGGCTACACCTTC.

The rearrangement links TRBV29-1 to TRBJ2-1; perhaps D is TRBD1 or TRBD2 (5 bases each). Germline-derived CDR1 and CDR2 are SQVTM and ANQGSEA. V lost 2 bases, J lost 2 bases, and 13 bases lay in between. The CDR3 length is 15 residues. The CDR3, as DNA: TGCAGCGTTGAATTGGGGCCCGGGACCTACAATGAGCAGTTCTTC. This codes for CSVELGPGTYNEQFF.

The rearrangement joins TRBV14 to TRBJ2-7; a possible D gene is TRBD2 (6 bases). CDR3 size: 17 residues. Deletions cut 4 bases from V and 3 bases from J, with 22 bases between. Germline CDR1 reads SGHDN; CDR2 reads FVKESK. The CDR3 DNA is TGTGCCAGCAGCCTTATAGCGGTAACCGGTAAGAGCTACGAGCAGTACTTC. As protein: CASSLIAVTGKSYEQYF.

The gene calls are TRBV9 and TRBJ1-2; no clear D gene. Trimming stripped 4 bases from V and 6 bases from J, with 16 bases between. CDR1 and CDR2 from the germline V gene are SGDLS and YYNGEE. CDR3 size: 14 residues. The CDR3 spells CASSPDLRQHGYTF. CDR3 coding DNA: TGTGCCAGCAGCCCGGATTTACGACAACATGGCTACACCTTC.

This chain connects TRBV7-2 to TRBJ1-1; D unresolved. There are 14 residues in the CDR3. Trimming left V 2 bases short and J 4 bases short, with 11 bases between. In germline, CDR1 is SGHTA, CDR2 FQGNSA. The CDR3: CASSLMGPGTEAFF. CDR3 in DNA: TGTGCCAGCAGCTTAATGGGCCCCGGCACTGAAGCTTTCTTT.